The clone carrying this T cell receptor (beta chain) was found once. Original processing methods: Amplified reference gene primers provided the basis for estimating nucleated cell counts. Assay: immunoSEQ multiplex PCR; the TCRdb copy retains only in-frame clones and omits some. Clone size and V and J calls were adopted from that table, with D and trimming inferred from the DNA. The sample lists roughly 130,000 clones; 80% to 85% were seen once. This CDR3 is 13 amino acids long. The V and J ends lost 6 bases and 2 bases respectively, with 10 bases between them. Looked up from germline, CDR1 is MNHNY and CDR2 is SVGAGI (reference sequence). This specimen belongs to a study of blood T cell repertoires in COVID-19. In assigning cohorts, the study relied on participant-reported clinical history.

This chain links TRBV6-6 with TRBJ1-2; tentatively, D is TRBD1 (5 bases). The sequence was collected from a man aged 35-49 years with acute COVID-19. Sequenced sample: PBMCs or T cells enriched from blood (not recorded which). CDR3 sequence (DNA): TGTGCCAGCAGCACGGACATGAACTATGGCTACACCTTC. It codes for CASSTDMNYGYTF.